The clone carrying this T cell receptor (beta chain) came up a few times. This specimen comes from a study of identical twins. MiXCR was run by TCRdb on the 5' RACE reads, yielding one entry per CDR3 protein. The sample lists 690,000 or so distinct CDR3 sequences, 8.6% occurring once. A further study also used this sample, focusing on yellow fever vaccine responses in identical twins.

This receptor was obtained from a woman younger than 35 in good health. The sequenced sample consisted of PBMCs.

In DNA form, the CDR3 reads TGCAGTGCTATGGGACCTCTCGGGAATGAGCAGTTCTTC. Its protein product is CSAMGPLGNEQFF. The chain links TRBV20-1 to TRBJ2-1; D may match TRBD1 or TRBD2 (5 bases each). Germline assignment: CDR1 DFQATT and CDR2 SNEGSKA (reference sequence). The CDR3 has 13 amino acids. Trimming stripped 4 bases from V and 7 bases from J, with 14 bases between.